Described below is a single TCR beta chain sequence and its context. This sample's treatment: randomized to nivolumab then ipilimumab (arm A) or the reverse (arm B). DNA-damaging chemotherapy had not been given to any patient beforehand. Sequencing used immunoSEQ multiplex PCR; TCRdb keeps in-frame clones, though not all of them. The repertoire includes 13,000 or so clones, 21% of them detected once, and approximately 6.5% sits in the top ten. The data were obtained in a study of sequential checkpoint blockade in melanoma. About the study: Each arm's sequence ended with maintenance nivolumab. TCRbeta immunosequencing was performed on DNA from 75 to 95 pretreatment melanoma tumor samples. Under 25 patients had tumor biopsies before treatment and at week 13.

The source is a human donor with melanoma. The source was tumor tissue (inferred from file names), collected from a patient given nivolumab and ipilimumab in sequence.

Here the CDR3 DNA reads TGCGCCAGCAGCTTGGGAGGACGGCTCACAGATACGCAGTATTTT. Translated, it gives CASSLGGRLTDTQYF. This sequence joins TRBV5-1 and TRBJ2-3; no clear D. V was clipped by 0 bases and J by 2 bases, with 10 bases between them. The germline gives CDR1 SGHRS, CDR2 YFSETQ. The CDR3 is made up of 15 amino acids.